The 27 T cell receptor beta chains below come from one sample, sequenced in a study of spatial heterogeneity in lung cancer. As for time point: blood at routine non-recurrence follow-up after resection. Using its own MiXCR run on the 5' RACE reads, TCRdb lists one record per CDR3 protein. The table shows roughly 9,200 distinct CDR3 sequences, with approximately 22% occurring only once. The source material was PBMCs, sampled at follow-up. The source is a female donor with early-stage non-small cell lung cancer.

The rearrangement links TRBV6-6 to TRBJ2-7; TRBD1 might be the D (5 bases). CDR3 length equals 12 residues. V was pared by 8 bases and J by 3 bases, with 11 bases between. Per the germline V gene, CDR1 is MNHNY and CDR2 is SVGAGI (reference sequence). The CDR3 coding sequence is TGTGCCAGCTCCGACAGATTCTACGAGCAGTACTTC. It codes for CASSDRFYEQYF.

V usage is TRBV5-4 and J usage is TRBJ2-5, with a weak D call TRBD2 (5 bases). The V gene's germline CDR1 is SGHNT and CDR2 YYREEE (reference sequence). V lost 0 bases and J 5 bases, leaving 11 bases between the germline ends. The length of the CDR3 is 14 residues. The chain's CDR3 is CASSLAAGGETQYF. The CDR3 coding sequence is TGTGCCAGCAGCTTGGCTGCAGGAGGCGAGACCCAGTACTTC. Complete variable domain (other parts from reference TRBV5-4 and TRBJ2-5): ETGVTQSPTHLIKTRGQQVTLRCSSQSGHNTVSWYQQALGQGPQFIFQYYREEENGRGNFPPRFSGLQFPNYSSELNVNALELDDSALYLCASSLAAGGETQYFGPGTRLLVL.

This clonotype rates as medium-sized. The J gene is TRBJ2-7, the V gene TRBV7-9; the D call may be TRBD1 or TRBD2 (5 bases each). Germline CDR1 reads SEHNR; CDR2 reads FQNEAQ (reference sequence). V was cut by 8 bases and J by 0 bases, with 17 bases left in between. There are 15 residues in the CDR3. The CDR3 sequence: CASSKPGTASYEQYF. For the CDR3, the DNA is TGTGCCAGCTCGAAACCCGGGACGGCCTCCTACGAGCAGTACTTC.

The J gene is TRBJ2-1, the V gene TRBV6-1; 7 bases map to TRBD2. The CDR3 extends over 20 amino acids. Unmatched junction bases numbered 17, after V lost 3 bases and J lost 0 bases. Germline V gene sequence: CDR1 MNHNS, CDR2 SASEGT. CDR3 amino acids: CASSDSPLALQVGSYNEQFF. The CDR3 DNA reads TGTGCCAGCAGTGATAGCCCACTAGCGCTTCAGGTGGGCTCCTACAATGAGCAGTTCTTC.

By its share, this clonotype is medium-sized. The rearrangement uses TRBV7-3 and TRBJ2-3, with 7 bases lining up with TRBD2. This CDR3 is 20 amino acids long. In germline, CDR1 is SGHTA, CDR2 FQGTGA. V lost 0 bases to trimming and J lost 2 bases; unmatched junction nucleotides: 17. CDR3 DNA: TGTGCCAGCAGCTTAACAGGAGGACTGGCTAGCGGACTACACACAGATACGCAGTATTTT. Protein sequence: CASSLTGGLASGLHTDTQYF.

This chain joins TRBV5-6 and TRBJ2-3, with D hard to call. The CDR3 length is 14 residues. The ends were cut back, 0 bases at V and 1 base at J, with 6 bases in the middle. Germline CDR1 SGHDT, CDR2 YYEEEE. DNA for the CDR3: TGTGCCAGCAGCTTGGATCCGGGCACAGATACGCAGTATTTT. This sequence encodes CASSLDPGTDTQYF.

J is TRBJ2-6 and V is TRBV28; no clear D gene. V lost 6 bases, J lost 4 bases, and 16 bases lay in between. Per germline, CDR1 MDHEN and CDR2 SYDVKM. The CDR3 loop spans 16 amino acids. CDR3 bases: TGTGCCAGCAGGCCCGCAGGAAAAACCGGGGCCAACGTCCTGACTTTC. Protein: CASRPAGKTGANVLTF.

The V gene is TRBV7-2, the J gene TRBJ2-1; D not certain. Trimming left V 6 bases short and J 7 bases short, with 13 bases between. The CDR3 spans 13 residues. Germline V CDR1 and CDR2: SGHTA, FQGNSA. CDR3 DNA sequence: TGTGCCAGCAGTAAAAAGAGGTCAAATGAGCAGTTCTTC. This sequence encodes CASSKKRSNEQFF.

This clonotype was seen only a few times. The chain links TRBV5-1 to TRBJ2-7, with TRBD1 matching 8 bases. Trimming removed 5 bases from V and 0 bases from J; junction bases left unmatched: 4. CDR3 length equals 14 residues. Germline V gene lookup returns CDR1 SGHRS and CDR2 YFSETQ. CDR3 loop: CASSRQGNSYEQYF. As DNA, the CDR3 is TGCGCCAGCAGTAGACAGGGGAACTCCTACGAGCAGTACTTC.

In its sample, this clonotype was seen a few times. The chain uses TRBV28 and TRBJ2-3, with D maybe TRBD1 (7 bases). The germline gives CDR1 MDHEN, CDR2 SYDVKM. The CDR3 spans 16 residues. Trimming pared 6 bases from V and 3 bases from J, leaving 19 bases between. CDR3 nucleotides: TGTGCCAGCAGCTTTTCCAGGGGGGAAAGGACAGATACGCAGTATTTT. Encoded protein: CASSFSRGERTDTQYF.

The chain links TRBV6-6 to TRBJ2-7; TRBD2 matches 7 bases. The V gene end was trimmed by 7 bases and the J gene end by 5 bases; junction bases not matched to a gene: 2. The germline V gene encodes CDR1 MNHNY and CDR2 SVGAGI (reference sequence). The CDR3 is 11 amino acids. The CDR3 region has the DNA TGTGCCAGCATACGGGAGGACGAGCAGTACTTC. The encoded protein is CASIREDEQYF.

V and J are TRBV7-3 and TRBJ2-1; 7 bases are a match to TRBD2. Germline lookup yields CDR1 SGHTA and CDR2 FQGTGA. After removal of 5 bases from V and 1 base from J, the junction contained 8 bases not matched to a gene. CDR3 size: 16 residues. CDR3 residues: CASSTSGISSYNEQFF. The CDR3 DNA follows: TGTGCCAGCAGCACAAGCGGGATAAGTTCCTACAATGAGCAGTTCTTC. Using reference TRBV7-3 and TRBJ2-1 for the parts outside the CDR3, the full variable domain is GAGVSQTPSNKVTEKGKYVELRCDPISGHTALYWYRQSLGQGPEFLIYFQGTGAADDSGLPNDRFFAVRPEGSVSTLKIQRTERGDSAVYLCASSTSGISSYNEQFFGPGTRLTVL.

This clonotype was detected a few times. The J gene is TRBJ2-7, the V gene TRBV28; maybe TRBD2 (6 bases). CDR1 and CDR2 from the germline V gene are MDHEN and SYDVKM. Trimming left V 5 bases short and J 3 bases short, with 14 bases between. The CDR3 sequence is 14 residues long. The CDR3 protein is CASSVAGTRYEQYF. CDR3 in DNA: TGTGCCAGCAGTGTCGCGGGAACCCGCTACGAGCAGTACTTC.

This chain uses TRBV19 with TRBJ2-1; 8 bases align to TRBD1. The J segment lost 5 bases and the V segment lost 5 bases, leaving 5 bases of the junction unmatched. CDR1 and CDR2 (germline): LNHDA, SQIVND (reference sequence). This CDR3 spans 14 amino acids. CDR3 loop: CASSVTGANNEQFF. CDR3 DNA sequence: TGTGCCAGTAGTGTGACAGGGGCTAACAATGAGCAGTTCTTC.

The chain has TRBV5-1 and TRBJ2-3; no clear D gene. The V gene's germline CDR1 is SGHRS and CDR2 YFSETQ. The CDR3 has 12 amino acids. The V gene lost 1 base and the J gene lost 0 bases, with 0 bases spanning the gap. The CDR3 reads CASSLSTDTQYF. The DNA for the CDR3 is TGCGCCAGCAGCTTGAGCACAGATACGCAGTATTTT.

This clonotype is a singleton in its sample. This CDR3 is CASSPHNRGFRTEAFF. In nucleotides, the CDR3 is TGTGCCAGCAGCCCTCACAACAGGGGATTCCGCACTGAAGCTTTCTTT. This chain connects TRBV7-2 to TRBJ1-1, with 7 bases aligning to TRBD1. CDR1 and CDR2 (germline): SGHTA, FQGNSA. The CDR3 spans 16 residues. J lost 4 bases, V lost 5 bases, and 13 bases had no gene match.

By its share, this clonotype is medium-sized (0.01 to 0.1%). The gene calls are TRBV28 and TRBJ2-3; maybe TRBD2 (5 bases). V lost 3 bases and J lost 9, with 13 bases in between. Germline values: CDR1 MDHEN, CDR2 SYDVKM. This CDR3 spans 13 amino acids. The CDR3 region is CASSFSIGGTQYF. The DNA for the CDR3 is TGTGCCAGCAGTTTTTCCATAGGAGGCACGCAGTATTTT.

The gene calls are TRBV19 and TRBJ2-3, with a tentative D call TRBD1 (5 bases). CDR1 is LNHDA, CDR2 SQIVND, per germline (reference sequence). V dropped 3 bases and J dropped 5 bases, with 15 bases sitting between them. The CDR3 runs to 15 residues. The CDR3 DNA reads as TGTGCCAGTAGTATTGTGGCAGGGCTCGGAGATACGCAGTATTTT. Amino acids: CASSIVAGLGDTQYF.

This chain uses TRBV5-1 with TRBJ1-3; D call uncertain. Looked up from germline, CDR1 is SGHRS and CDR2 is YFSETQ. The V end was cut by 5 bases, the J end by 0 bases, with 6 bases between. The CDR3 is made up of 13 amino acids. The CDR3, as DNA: TGCGCCAGCAGAGCAGGCTCTGGAAACACCATATATTTT. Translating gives CASRAGSGNTIYF.

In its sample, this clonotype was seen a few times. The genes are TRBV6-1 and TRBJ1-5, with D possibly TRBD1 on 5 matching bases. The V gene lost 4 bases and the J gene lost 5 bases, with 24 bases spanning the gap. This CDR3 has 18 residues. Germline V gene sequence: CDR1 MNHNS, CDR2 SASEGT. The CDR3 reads CASSGGGPVPRGDQPQHF. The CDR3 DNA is TGTGCCAGCAGTGGAGGCGGGCCGGTCCCCCGGGGCGATCAGCCCCAGCATTTT.

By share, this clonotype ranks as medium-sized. CDR3 protein: CASSPGLAASNEQFF. The CDR3 DNA is TGTGCCAGCAGCCCTGGACTAGCGGCAAGCAATGAGCAGTTCTTC. The gene calls are TRBV11-1 and TRBJ2-1, with 10 bases identical to TRBD2. Germline V gene lookup returns CDR1 SGHAT and CDR2 FQDESV (reference sequence). The CDR3 has 15 amino acids. The V gene end was trimmed by 5 bases and the J gene end by 6 bases; junction bases not matched to a gene: 7.

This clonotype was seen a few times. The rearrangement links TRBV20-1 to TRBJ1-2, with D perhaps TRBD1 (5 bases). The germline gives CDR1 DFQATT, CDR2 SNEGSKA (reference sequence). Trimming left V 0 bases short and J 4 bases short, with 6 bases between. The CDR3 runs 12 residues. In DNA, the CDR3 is TGCAGTGCTAGAGATGGGGCCTATGGCTACACCTTC. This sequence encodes CSARDGAYGYTF.

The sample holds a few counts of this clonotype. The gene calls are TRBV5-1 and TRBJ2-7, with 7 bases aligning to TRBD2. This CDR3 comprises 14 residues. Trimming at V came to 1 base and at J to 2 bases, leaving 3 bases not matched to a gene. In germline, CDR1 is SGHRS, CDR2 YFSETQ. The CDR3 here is CASSLQTSTYEQYF. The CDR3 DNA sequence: TGCGCCAGCAGCTTGCAGACTAGCACCTACGAGCAGTACTTC.

The CDR3 sequence: CASSLAGARNEQFF. In DNA form, the CDR3 reads TGTGCCAGCAGTTTAGCGGGAGCGCGGAATGAGCAGTTCTTC. V and J are TRBV6-2 or TRBV6-3 and TRBJ2-1, with 9 bases fitting TRBD2. CDR3 length: 14 amino acids. The germline V gene has CDR1 MNHEY and CDR2 SVGEGT. J lost 7 bases, V lost 4 bases, and 5 bases had no gene match.

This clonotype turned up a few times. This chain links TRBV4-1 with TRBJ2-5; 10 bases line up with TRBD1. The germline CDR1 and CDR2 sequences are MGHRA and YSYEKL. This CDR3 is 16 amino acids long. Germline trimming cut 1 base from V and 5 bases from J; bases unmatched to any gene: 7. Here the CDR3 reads CASSQAPTGGSETQYF. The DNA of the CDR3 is TGCGCCAGCAGCCAAGCCCCGACAGGGGGCTCGGAGACCCAGTACTTC.

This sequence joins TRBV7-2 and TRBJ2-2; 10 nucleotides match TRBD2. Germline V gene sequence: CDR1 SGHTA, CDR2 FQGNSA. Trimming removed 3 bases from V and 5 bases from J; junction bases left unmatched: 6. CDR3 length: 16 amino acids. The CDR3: CASSFQAGGWTGELFF. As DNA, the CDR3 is TGTGCCAGCAGCTTCCAAGCGGGAGGGTGGACCGGGGAGCTGTTTTTT.

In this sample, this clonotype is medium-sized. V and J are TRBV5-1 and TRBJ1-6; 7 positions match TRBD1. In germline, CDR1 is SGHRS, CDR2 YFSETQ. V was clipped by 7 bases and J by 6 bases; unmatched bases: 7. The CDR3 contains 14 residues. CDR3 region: CASGEGTVNSPLHF. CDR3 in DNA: TGCGCCAGCGGAGAGGGGACAGTTAATTCACCCCTCCACTTT.